The present T cell receptor beta chain was sequenced within a study of response to subunit inactivated influenza vaccine. General study findings and limits: Researchers suggested that each seasonal influenza vaccination recruits few new T cells.

A remark on this clonotype: Its specificity is not known.

Looked up from germline, CDR1 is SEHNR and CDR2 is FQNEAQ (reference sequence). V shed 0 bases and J shed 6 bases, with 12 bases lying between them. This CDR3 has 14 residues. TCRdb recomputed calls from the RT-PCR reads with MiXCR, one row per CDR3 protein. The data show roughly 570,000 distinct CDR3 sequences, 10% to 15% seen once. Specimen: PBMCs from blood, collected roughly 48 days after vaccination. The chain carries TRBV7-9 and TRBJ2-7; weak D call: TRBD2 (5 bases). The clonotype was recovered from a man between 45 and 60 years old who received an inactivated influenza vaccine. CDR3 DNA: TGTGCCAGCAGCTTAGCGTCTACTCTAGCCGAGCAGTACTTC. It encodes CASSLASTLAEQYF.